The sequence of this T cell receptor beta chain was determined in a study of blood T cell repertoires in COVID-19. Across the whole study: Samples came from the United States, Italy and Spain, spanning acute and convalescent COVID-19. Sources were T cells, B-cell-depleted T cells, or PBMCs; the material itself was cDNA or gDNA.

Original processing methods: Reference gene primer amplification gave estimated nucleated cell counts. The data were produced by immunoSEQ multiplex PCR, yet TCRdb's version contains in-frame clones alone and is incomplete. V, J and clone size are taken as reported in that table, and D and trimming were inferred from the DNA itself. The sample carries 210,000 or so clones, almost 85% recorded once. Seattle enrolled patients during active infection and tracked them longitudinally. The sequenced material came from peripheral blood. This receptor was obtained from a man aged 45-65 years with COVID-19, enrolled during active disease.

CDR3 bases: TGTGCCAGTAGTATGTGGGGGGGCACTGAAGCTTTCTTT. It yields the protein CASSMWGGTEAFF. J is TRBJ1-1 and V is TRBV19; tentative D call: TRBD1 (5 bases). Germline CDR1 is LNHDA and CDR2 is SQIVND (reference sequence). This CDR3 has 13 residues. Between the trimmed V and J ends, which lost 3 bases and 4 bases, there was a span of 9 bases.